The rows below give T cell receptor beta chains drawn from one sample of a study of blood T cell repertoires in COVID-19. Sequencing used immunoSEQ multiplex PCR; TCRdb keeps in-frame clones, though not all of them. Of some 56,000 clones in the sample, under 90% are singletons; the top ten hold approximately 10%. Material: peripheral blood. Receptors were obtained from a man at least 80 years old with COVID-19, enrolled during active disease. Each CDR3 is given with its conserved first and last residue. A D gene is named only where the DNA matches it firmly. A row's size may be missing; if present it is once, few, many or a size class.

J: TRBJ2-3
size: NA
V: TRBV5-1
D: NA
CDR3: CASSLEGVPSTDTQYF
DNA: TGCGCCAGCAGCTTGGAAGGGGTCCCTAGCACAGATACGCAGTATTTT

J: TRBJ2-3
size: NA
V: TRBV7-9
D: TRBD2
CDR3: CASSFPLAGLTDTQYF
DNA: TGTGCCAGCAGCTTCCCACTAGCGGGTCTCACAGATACGCAGTATTTT

J: TRBJ2-3
size: once
V: TRBV10-3
D: TRBD1
CDR3: CAITGQGSTTADTQYF
DNA: TGTGCCATCACCGGACAGGGATCTACAACAGCAGATACGCAGTATTTT

J: TRBJ2-5
size: NA
V: TRBV6-6
D: NA
CDR3: CASSYSRRGETQYF
DNA: TGTGCCAGCAGTTACTCCCGCCGGGGAGAGACCCAGTACTTC

J: TRBJ2-1
size: NA
V: TRBV7-8
D: TRBD2
CDR3: CASSLEGTSGGAEYNEQFF
DNA: TGTGCCAGCAGCTTAGAGGGGACTAGCGGGGGGGCGGAATACAATGAGCAGTTCTTC

J: TRBJ1-4
size: NA
V: TRBV6-5
D: NA
CDR3: CASRAASATNEKLFF
DNA: TGTGCCAGCAGGGCCGCATCCGCAACTAATGAAAAACTGTTTTTT

J: TRBJ1-2
size: NA
V: TRBV30
D: NA
CDR3: CAWRRGTRPTGYTF
DNA: TGTGCCTGGAGAAGGGGCACTCGTCCCACGGGCTACACCTTC

J: TRBJ2-5
size: NA
V: TRBV2
D: NA
CDR3: CASSEGSKETQYF
DNA: TGTGCCAGCAGTGAAGGCAGTAAAGAGACCCAGTACTTC

J: TRBJ1-1
size: NA
V: TRBV29-1
D: NA
CDR3: CSVQGHLNTEAFF
DNA: TGCAGCGTTCAGGGACACCTGAACACTGAAGCTTTCTTT

J: TRBJ1-1
size: NA
V: TRBV12-3/TRBV12-4
D: TRBD1
CDR3: CASSFQGAGEAFF
DNA: TGTGCCAGCAGTTTTCAGGGGGCCGGTGAAGCTTTCTTT

J: TRBJ2-5
size: NA
V: TRBV10-1
D: TRBD2
CDR3: CASSEPGTSGQETQYF
DNA: TGCGCCAGCAGTGAGCCGGGGACTAGCGGACAAGAGACCCAGTACTTC

J: TRBJ1-3
size: NA
V: TRBV28
D: NA
CDR3: CASSLLDSSGNTIYF
DNA: TGTGCCAGCAGTTTATTAGACTCCAGCGGAAACACCATATATTTT

J: TRBJ1-1
size: NA
V: TRBV2
D: TRBD1
CDR3: CASSRQGMGTEAFF
DNA: TGTGCCAGCAGTAGACAGGGGATGGGGACTGAAGCTTTCTTT

J: TRBJ2-6
size: NA
V: TRBV5-6
D: NA
CDR3: CASSFRDPGANVLTF
DNA: TGTGCCAGCAGCTTCAGGGATCCTGGGGCCAACGTCCTGACTTTC

J: TRBJ2-2
size: few
V: TRBV11-3
D: TRBD1
CDR3: CASSPQGETGELFF
DNA: TGTGCCAGCAGCCCTCAGGGGGAAACCGGGGAGCTGTTTTTT

J: TRBJ2-3
size: NA
V: TRBV5-6
D: TRBD2
CDR3: CASSRSGIGADTQYF
DNA: TGTGCCAGCAGCCGTAGCGGGATAGGCGCAGATACGCAGTATTTT

J: TRBJ2-5
size: NA
V: TRBV5-1
D: TRBD1
CDR3: CASSRQGSGEETQYF
DNA: TGCGCCAGCAGCCGACAGGGGTCGGGGGAAGAGACCCAGTACTTC

J: TRBJ1-1
size: NA
V: TRBV6-5
D: NA
CDR3: CASSYSRGNTEAFF
DNA: TGTGCCAGCAGTTACTCACGGGGGAACACTGAAGCTTTCTTT

J: TRBJ2-3
size: NA
V: TRBV3-1/TRBV3-2
D: TRBD2
CDR3: CASSQVSLCGRGDTQYF
DNA: TGTGCCAGCAGCCAAGTGTCCCTATGCGGGAGGGGAGATACGCAGTATTTT

J: TRBJ2-4
size: NA
V: TRBV29-1
D: NA
CDR3: CSVEFSSDKNIQYF
DNA: TGCAGCGTTGAATTTTCCAGTGACAAAAACATTCAGTACTTC

J: TRBJ2-5
size: NA
V: TRBV6-2/TRBV6-3
D: TRBD2
CDR3: CASSQTSGGVQETQYF
DNA: TGTGCCAGCAGTCAGACTAGCGGGGGGGTCCAAGAGACCCAGTACTTC

J: TRBJ1-5
size: few
V: TRBV23-1
D: TRBD1
CDR3: CASSPWTGGYSNQPQHF
DNA: TGCGCCAGCAGTCCCTGGACAGGGGGATATAGCAATCAGCCCCAGCATTTT

J: TRBJ1-1
size: once
V: TRBV9
D: NA
CDR3: CASSYRVLLEAFF
DNA: TGTGCCAGTAGCTACAGGGTTCTACTTGAAGCTTTCTTT

J: TRBJ2-2
size: NA
V: TRBV7-3
D: NA
CDR3: CASSLNAGAQNTGELFF
DNA: TGTGCCAGCAGCTTAAATGCGGGGGCCCAGAACACCGGGGAGCTGTTTTTT

J: TRBJ2-5
size: NA
V: TRBV3-1/TRBV3-2
D: NA
CDR3: CASSPSGAAQETQYF
DNA: TGTGCCAGCAGCCCCTCAGGGGCAGCTCAAGAGACCCAGTACTTC

J: TRBJ2-2
size: medium-sized
V: TRBV11-3
D: TRBD1
CDR3: CASSPTGTGGYTGELFF
DNA: TGTGCCAGCAGCCCAACCGGGACAGGGGGCTACACCGGGGAGCTGTTTTTT

J: TRBJ1-6
size: NA
V: TRBV19
D: NA
CDR3: CASSGGGINSPLHF
DNA: TGTGCCAGTAGTGGGGGGGGTATTAATTCACCCCTCCACTTT

J: TRBJ2-1
size: NA
V: TRBV30
D: NA
CDR3: CATDSDEQFF
DNA: TGTGCCACCGACTCGGATGAGCAGTTCTTC

J: TRBJ1-1
size: NA
V: TRBV11-2
D: NA
CDR3: CASSLRGNLVFSEAFF
DNA: TGTGCCAGCAGCTTACGAGGAAATCTAGTTTTTTCTGAAGCTTTCTTT

J: TRBJ1-4
size: NA
V: TRBV4-3
D: TRBD1
CDR3: CASSRNRGEKLFF
DNA: TGCGCCAGCAGCCGGAACAGGGGGGAAAAACTGTTTTTT

J: TRBJ2-2
size: NA
V: TRBV19
D: NA
CDR3: CASSEEGAPGELFF
DNA: TGTGCCAGTAGTGAAGAAGGGGCCCCCGGGGAGCTGTTTTTT

J: TRBJ2-1
size: NA
V: TRBV7-9
D: TRBD2
CDR3: CASSSPGGRAYNEQFF
DNA: TGTGCCAGCAGCTCCCCTGGCGGGAGGGCCTACAATGAGCAGTTCTTC

J: TRBJ1-5
size: NA
V: TRBV19
D: TRBD1
CDR3: CASSLGTGGPDSNQPQHF
DNA: TGTGCCAGTAGTCTCGGGACAGGGGGCCCGGATAGCAATCAGCCCCAGCATTTT

J: TRBJ2-1
size: NA
V: TRBV24-1
D: TRBD1
CDR3: CATSDSSGRGHNNEQFF
DNA: TGTGCCACCAGTGATTCTTCGGGCAGGGGGCACAACAATGAGCAGTTCTTC

J: TRBJ1-2
size: NA
V: TRBV6-5
D: TRBD1
CDR3: CASSAGGRGYTF
DNA: TGTGCCAGCAGCGCAGGGGGCCGAGGCTACACCTTC

J: TRBJ1-4
size: once
V: TRBV7-9
D: NA
CDR3: CARLWGRNNTNEKLFF
DNA: TGTGCCAGGCTATGGGGGAGGAACAATACTAATGAAAAACTGTTTTTT

J: TRBJ2-7
size: NA
V: TRBV7-2
D: TRBD1
CDR3: CASSIRDRVAYEQYF
DNA: TGTGCCAGCAGCATCCGGGACAGGGTTGCCTACGAGCAGTACTTC

J: TRBJ2-3
size: NA
V: TRBV7-8
D: TRBD2
CDR3: CASSLLTSGTSTDTQYF
DNA: TGTGCCAGCAGCTTACTAACTAGCGGGACGAGCACAGATACGCAGTATTTT

J: TRBJ2-3
size: NA
V: TRBV7-7
D: TRBD2
CDR3: CASSPYGGGGSTDTQYF
DNA: TGTGCCAGCAGCCCGTACGGTGGCGGGGGTAGCACAGATACGCAGTATTTT